This T cell receptor beta chain is drawn from a study of neurological immune-mediated disorders. This clonotype was seen repeatedly, ten times or more. TCRdb itself ran the 5' RACE reads through MiXCR, one entry per CDR3 protein. The sample lists 25,000 to 30,000 distinct CDR3 sequences, 3% to 3.5% seen once, with 7% in the top ten. The receptor was derived from a woman aged 30 to 39 with multiple sclerosis. The sample consisted of PBMCs.

The CDR3 here is CSARVGTRVNEQFF. CDR3 bases: TGCAGTGCTAGAGTGGGGACTAGGGTCAATGAGCAGTTCTTC. The rearrangement joins TRBV20-1 to TRBJ2-1, with TRBD2 matching 8 bases. The CDR3 spans 14 residues. V lost 1 base to trimming and J lost 6 bases; unmatched junction nucleotides: 5. Germline assignment: CDR1 DFQATT and CDR2 SNEGSKA (reference sequence).